This T cell receptor (beta chain) was profiled in a study of OX40 agonist ivuxolimab in advanced cancers. A note on this clone: The antigen remains unidentified.

The assay was immunoSEQ multiplex PCR, and TCRdb's table has in-frame clones only and misses some. Of 50,000 to 65,000 clones listed, approximately 89% were seen once; the top ten hold 3% to 4%. Study results and limitations: Circulating CD4+ and CD8+ T cells showed clonal expansion by week 6 at 0.1 to 3.0 mg/kg. Certain nonresponding patients likewise had low normalized T-cell clonal expansion.

Germline lookup yields CDR1 SGDLS and CDR2 YYNGEE. The junction had 4 bases not matched to a gene; V was cut back by 5 bases and J by 0 bases. There are 16 residues in the CDR3. This chain links TRBV9 with TRBJ2-3; 12 positions agree with TRBD2. This specimen was CD4+ or CD8+ T cells sorted from blood, taken in a trial of the OX40 agonist ivuxolimab. This TCR was recovered from an adult with an advanced solid tumor such as melanoma, head and neck, liver or kidney cancer. The CDR3 region has the DNA TGTGCCAGCAGTTCCGGGACTAGCGGGAGCACAGATACGCAGTATTTT. Encoded protein: CASSSGTSGSTDTQYF. Drawing the rest from reference TRBV9 and TRBJ2-3, the complete variable domain is DSGVTQTPKHLITATGQRVTLRCSPRSGDLSVYWYQQSLDQGLQFLIQYYNGEERAKGNILERFSAQQFPDLHSELNLSSLELGDSALYFCASSSGTSGSTDTQYFGPGTRLTVL.